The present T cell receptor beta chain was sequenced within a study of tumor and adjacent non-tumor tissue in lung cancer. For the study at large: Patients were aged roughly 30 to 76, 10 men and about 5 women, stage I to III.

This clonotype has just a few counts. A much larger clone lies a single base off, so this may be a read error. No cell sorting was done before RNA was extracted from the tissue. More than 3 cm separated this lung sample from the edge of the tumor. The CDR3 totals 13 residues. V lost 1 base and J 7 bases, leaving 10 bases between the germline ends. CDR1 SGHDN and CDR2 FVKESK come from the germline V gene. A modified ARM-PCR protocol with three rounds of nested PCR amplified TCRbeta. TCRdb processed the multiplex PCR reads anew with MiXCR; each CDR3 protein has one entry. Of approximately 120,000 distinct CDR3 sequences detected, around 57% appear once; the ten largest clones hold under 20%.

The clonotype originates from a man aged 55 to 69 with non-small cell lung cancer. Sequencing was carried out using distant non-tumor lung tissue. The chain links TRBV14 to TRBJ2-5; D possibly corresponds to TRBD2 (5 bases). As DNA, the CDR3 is TGTGCCAGCAGCCAAGCTGTGGCGGGGACCCAGTACTTC. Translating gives CASSQAVAGTQYF.